Below, 28 T cell receptor beta chains from the same sample are listed, as sequenced in a study of T-cell memory formation after mild COVID-19. TCRdb re-derived calls from the 5' RACE reads in MiXCR, one entry per CDR3 protein. The sample lists 250,000 to 300,000 distinct CDR3 sequences, around 8% occurring once. The sequenced material came from PBMCs or a T cell subset sorted from them (not recorded which). These receptors were collected from a young man who had mild COVID-19 (a few samples of this study predate the infection). Cell type and time point are not known.

The chain's CDR3 is CAISEPGQLNEQFF. The CDR3, as DNA: TGTGCCATCAGTGAGCCTGGACAGTTAAATGAGCAGTTCTTC. The rearrangement uses TRBV10-3 and TRBJ2-1, with a tentative D call TRBD1 (6 bases). The CDR3 extends over 14 amino acids. Germline CDR1 and CDR2: ENHRY and SYGVKD. V was shortened by 2 bases and J by 7 bases, with 12 bases between the two germline ends.

This clonotype was counted a few times. This chain joins TRBV20-1 and TRBJ2-3, with 9 bases fitting TRBD1. Looked up from germline, CDR1 is DFQATT and CDR2 is SNEGSKA (reference sequence). There are 15 residues in the CDR3. Trimming cost V 0 bases and J 4 bases; bases outside gene matches: 5. CDR3 DNA: TGCAGTGCTAGAGATCTGGACAGGGGAGCAGATACGCAGTATTTT. Translated: CSARDLDRGADTQYF.

This clonotype was detected ten times or more. The chain combines TRBV20-1 with TRBJ1-4, with D possibly being TRBD1 (5 bases). The CDR3 loop spans 14 amino acids. The V gene lost 6 bases and the J gene lost 7 bases, with 18 bases spanning the gap. CDR1 is DFQATT, CDR2 SNEGSKA, per germline (reference sequence). The CDR3 is CSAPRSRGGEKLFF. CDR3 bases: TGCAGTGCACCACGGTCCCGGGGGGGTGAAAAACTGTTTTTT.

The chain couples TRBV6-2 or TRBV6-3 to TRBJ2-3; maybe TRBD1 (5 bases). Germline CDR1 MNHEY, CDR2 SVGEGT. The V and J ends lost 5 bases and 6 bases respectively, with 9 bases between them. This CDR3 region has 12 residues. CDR3 in DNA: TGTGCCAGCAGTATTTCAGGGGATACGCAGTATTTT. It encodes CASSISGDTQYF.

This chain uses TRBV10-2 with TRBJ2-3, with 11 bases aligning to TRBD2. CDR1 and CDR2 from the germline V gene are WSHSY and SAAADI. The CDR3 sequence is 17 residues long. With 6 bases clipped from V and 0 bases from J, the junction kept 8 bases outside the gene matches. The CDR3 DNA follows: TGCGCCAGCAGGAAGGGACTAGCGGCCGCTAGCACAGATACGCAGTATTTT. Protein sequence: CASRKGLAAASTDTQYF.

The V gene is TRBV11-2, the J gene TRBJ1-5; possibly TRBD1 for D (6 bases). Trimming stripped 1 base from V and 6 bases from J, with 16 bases between. This CDR3 has 16 residues. The germline V gene has CDR1 SGHAT and CDR2 FQNNGV. The CDR3 protein is CASSLGRGGHGQPQHF. The CDR3 nucleotides read TGTGCCAGCAGCTTAGGCAGGGGAGGACACGGTCAGCCCCAGCATTTT.

DNA for the CDR3: TGTGCCAGCAGCGTAGGGTGGGACAGGAACTATGGCTACACCTTC. Translated: CASSVGWDRNYGYTF. The chain is built from TRBV9 and TRBJ1-2; 8 bases map to TRBD1. Germline CDR1 is SGDLS and CDR2 is YYNGEE. The CDR3 is made up of 15 amino acids. V trimming: 0 bases; J trimming: 2 bases; junction bases outside the gene matches: 3. The full variable domain, completed using reference TRBV9 and TRBJ1-2, is DSGVTQTPKHLITATGQRVTLRCSPRSGDLSVYWYQQSLDQGLQFLIQYYNGEERAKGNILERFSAQQFPDLHSELNLSSLELGDSALYFCASSVGWDRNYGYTFGSGTRLTVV.

This clonotype appeared many times. The chain has TRBV6-5 and TRBJ2-7, with 7 bases lining up with TRBD1. Trimming took 2 bases from V and 0 from J; bases not matched to a gene: 1. Germline lookup yields CDR1 MNHEY and CDR2 SVGAGI. CDR3 length: 14 amino acids. The DNA of the CDR3 is TGTGCCAGCAGTTACCGGGACAGCTCCTACGAGCAGTACTTC. Translating it yields CASSYRDSSYEQYF.

The J gene is TRBJ2-7, the V gene TRBV20-1, with 8 bases aligning to TRBD2. From germline, CDR1 is DFQATT and CDR2 SNEGSKA (reference sequence). V dropped 0 bases and J dropped 0; count of bases not matched to a gene: 13. The CDR3 has 18 amino acids. In nucleotides, the CDR3 is TGCAGTGCTAGAGACCCCCTTGCAGCGGGGGAGTTCTCCTACGAGCAGTACTTC. As protein: CSARDPLAAGEFSYEQYF.

There are many counts of this clonotype. The CDR3 protein is CASSLASGPHGYTF. The CDR3 DNA reads TGTGCCAGCAGTTTAGCATCGGGGCCCCATGGCTACACCTTC. The chain combines TRBV12-3 or TRBV12-4 with TRBJ1-2, with a weak D call TRBD1 (5 bases). This CDR3 is built from 14 residues. The ends were cut back, 0 bases at V and 6 bases at J, with 11 bases in the middle.

This clonotype appeared many times. The chain combines TRBV5-1 with TRBJ2-5; the D gene is possibly TRBD2 (5 bases). The CDR3 runs 14 residues. Between the trimmed V and J ends, which lost 1 base and 0 bases, there was a span of 7 bases. CDR1 and CDR2 from the germline V gene are SGHRS and YFSETQ. The CDR3: CASSLWRDQETQYF. Written as DNA, the CDR3 is TGCGCCAGCAGCTTGTGGCGGGACCAAGAGACCCAGTACTTC.

This clonotype has only a few counts. As DNA, the CDR3 is TGTGCCAGCAGCTTTAACCGGGACGACGATACGCAGTATTTT. It is translated as CASSFNRDDDTQYF. V usage is TRBV7-9 and J usage is TRBJ2-3; D is tentatively TRBD1 or TRBD2 (5 bases each). Per germline, CDR1 SEHNR and CDR2 FQNEAQ (reference sequence). The CDR3 has 14 amino acids. The germline V and J ends were trimmed by 3 bases and 6 bases, with 13 bases remaining between them.

This clonotype came up many times. V and J are TRBV20-1 and TRBJ2-3, with D perhaps assigned TRBD1 or TRBD2 (6 bases each). Germline V gene lookup returns CDR1 DFQATT and CDR2 SNEGSKA (reference sequence). The V end lost 0 bases, the J end lost 3 bases, and 13 bases lay between the germline ends. CDR3 length equals 15 residues. The CDR3 region has the DNA TGCAGTGCTAGAGACAGAGGGGGGAAGACAGATACGCAGTATTTT. Translating it yields CSARDRGGKTDTQYF.

This clonotype was detected a few times. The CDR3, as DNA: TGTGCCAGCGGACAGGGAACGATAGCTTTCTTT. This codes for CASGQGTIAFF. The gene calls are TRBV7-2 and TRBJ1-1; 8 nucleotides match TRBD1. V gave up 8 bases and J gave up 10 bases; unmatched junction bases: 6. CDR1 is SGHTA, CDR2 FQGNSA, per germline. This CDR3 has 11 residues.

In regard to this clonotype: The junction does not match germline at one end; this may be a read error. This chain joins TRBV20-1 and TRBJ1-2; D is unresolved. The CDR3 is 10 amino acids. Germline assignment: CDR1 DFQATT and CDR2 SNEGSKA (reference sequence). CDR3 DNA: TGCAGTGCTGGGGAATATGGCTACGCCTTC. Its protein is CSAGEYGYAF.

This clonotype was detected ten times or more. The rearrangement joins TRBV5-1 to TRBJ2-3; 7 positions match TRBD1. This CDR3 region has 14 residues. The junction had 4 bases not matched to a gene; V was cut back by 5 bases and J by 1 base. CDR1 and CDR2 from the germline V gene are SGHRS and YFSETQ. CDR3 sequence reads: CASRRQGGTDTQYF. The CDR3 bases are TGCGCCAGCAGGAGACAGGGAGGCACAGATACGCAGTATTTT.

As concerns this clonotype: One end of the junction does not line up with germline, which may come from a read error. The CDR3 spells CASSTHSDNSPLHF. Written as DNA, the CDR3 is TGCGCCAGCAGCACGCACTCCGATAATTCACCCCTCCACTTT. The genes are TRBV4-3 and TRBJ1-6; no clear D gene. The germline V gene has CDR1 LGHNA and CDR2 YSLEER. This CDR3 comprises 14 residues.

This clonotype was counted at least ten times. The chain carries TRBV10-2 and TRBJ2-2; no clear D gene. This CDR3 is 12 amino acids long. Trimming shortened V by 10 bases and J by 6 bases, and 12 bases separated the two germline ends. The germline V gene has CDR1 WSHSY and CDR2 SAAADI. The CDR3 DNA is TGCGCCACAAGGGAAGCTGCCGGGGAGCTGTTTTTT. Translation: CATREAAGELFF.

This clonotype has a count of ten or more. The rearrangement joins TRBV7-9 to TRBJ2-1; D is perhaps TRBD1 (5 bases). Looked up from germline, CDR1 is SEHNR and CDR2 is FQNEAQ (reference sequence). This CDR3 spans 14 amino acids. The V end lost 3 bases, the J end lost 3 bases, and 9 bases lay between the germline ends. CDR3 nucleotides: TGTGCCAGCAGCTTTACAGGATTCTACAATGAGCAGTTCTTC. It specifies CASSFTGFYNEQFF.

This sequence joins TRBV24-1 and TRBJ2-1; D could derive from TRBD1 or TRBD2 (5 bases each). V lost 8 bases, J lost 5 bases, and 12 bases lay in between. Germline V lookup: CDR1 KGHDR, CDR2 SFDVKD. The CDR3 sequence is 13 residues long. CDR3 in amino acids: CATKGRDDNEQFF. DNA for the CDR3: TGTGCCACCAAGGGGAGAGACGACAATGAGCAGTTCTTC.

The rearrangement uses TRBV2 and TRBJ1-5; 8 bases match TRBD1. Germline V gene sequence: CDR1 SNHLY, CDR2 FYNNEI. The CDR3 has 21 residues. V shed 8 bases, J shed 2 bases, and the junction held 26 bases outside the gene matches. CDR3 sequence reads: CASWNRAGGDLGVIGNQPQHF. The CDR3 coding sequence is TGTGCCAGCTGGAATAGGGCAGGGGGCGATTTAGGGGTGATCGGCAATCAGCCCCAGCATTTT.

V gene TRBV9 combines with J gene TRBJ2-1, with TRBD1 matching 7 bases. The CDR3 contains 14 residues. The trim removed 4 bases at V and 7 bases at J, leaving 8 bases unmatched. CDR1 SGDLS and CDR2 YYNGEE come from the germline V gene. CDR3 sequence (DNA): TGTGCCAGCAGCCGTGGGACAGTAAGGAATGAGCAGTTCTTC. Residues: CASSRGTVRNEQFF.

There are many counts of this clonotype. V gene TRBV12-3 or TRBV12-4 combines with J gene TRBJ1-6; D is uncertain. V lost 2 bases and J 2 bases, leaving 4 bases between the germline ends. The CDR3 spans 14 residues. The CDR3 here is CASSLMAYNSPLHF. CDR3 bases: TGTGCCAGCAGTTTAATGGCCTATAATTCACCCCTCCACTTT.

This clonotype was seen only a few times. The rearrangement links TRBV11-2 to TRBJ1-1; TRBD1 is a possible D gene (6 bases). Per germline, CDR1 SGHAT and CDR2 FQNNGV. CDR3 length: 16 residues. V dropped 5 bases and J dropped 4 bases, with 20 bases sitting between them. CDR3 loop: CASSPGGGSPPTEAFF. DNA for the CDR3: TGTGCCAGCAGCCCAGGAGGGGGGTCCCCCCCCACTGAAGCTTTCTTT.

V gene TRBV29-1 combines with J gene TRBJ2-5; TRBD2 agrees at 8 bases. The CDR3 consists of 14 residues. Germline CDR1 reads SQVTM; CDR2 reads ANQGSEA. The V and J ends lost 6 bases and 2 bases, in that order; junction bases with no gene match: 8. The CDR3 sequence: CSVDSGARQETQYF. CDR3 DNA sequence: TGCAGCGTGGATAGCGGGGCCCGACAAGAGACCCAGTACTTC.

This clonotype appeared many times. This chain links TRBV20-1 with TRBJ2-1; 9 bases map to TRBD2. Trimming at V came to 3 bases and at J to 9 bases, leaving 6 bases not matched to a gene. The CDR3 loop spans 13 amino acids. Germline V gene sequence: CDR1 DFQATT, CDR2 SNEGSKA (reference sequence). The DNA of the CDR3 is TGCAGTGCTAGTCCAGCGGGGGGTCCTGAGCAGTTCTTC. This gives the protein CSASPAGGPEQFF.

The chain combines TRBV12-3 or TRBV12-4 with TRBJ1-4; D is unresolved. CDR3 size: 13 residues. Trimming left V 6 bases short and J 7 bases short, with 12 bases between. CDR3 protein: CASSPRRGEKLFF. CDR3 bases: TGTGCCAGCAGCCCTCGACGGGGTGAAAAACTGTTTTTT.

This clonotype turned up a few times. This sequence joins TRBV5-1 and TRBJ1-1; D remains unclear. The V end was cut by 4 bases, the J end by 0 bases, with 19 bases between. In germline, CDR1 is SGHRS, CDR2 YFSETQ. The CDR3 consists of 17 residues. The CDR3 DNA follows: TGCGCCAGCAGCCTCCGTTACCCCACAGTGATGAACACTGAAGCTTTCTTT. Protein sequence: CASSLRYPTVMNTEAFF.